The rows below give T cell receptor beta chains drawn from one sample of a study of regulatory T cells in long-lasting Graves disease. TCRdb reprocessed the multiplex PCR reads via MiXCR and lists one record per CDR3 protein. Among a few hundred thousand distinct CDR3 sequences, about 11% were seen once, and the ten largest hold 15% to 20%. The sample was also linked to a second study, of T cells in Graves' hyperthyroidism and ophthalmopathy.

Sequencing was performed on peripheral blood mononuclear cells (PBMCs), taken at new diagnosis, from a patient treated with antithyroid drugs. These receptors all stem from a woman aged 18-29 years with Graves disease. Both conserved end residues are part of each CDR3. A D gene is named only where the DNA matches it firmly. Rows may omit the clone size; those that give it use once, few, many or a size class.

clone_size	d_call	v_call	j_call	cdr3_nt	cdr3_aa
NA	NA	TRBV4-2	TRBJ2-5	TGTGCCAGCAGCCAAAACCCGACGGAACACCAAGAGACCCAGTACTTC	CASSQNPTEHQETQYF
few	NA	TRBV6-1	TRBJ1-5	TGTGCCAGCAGGACAGGCTCCCTGGGCAATCAGCCCCAGCATTTT	CASRTGSLGNQPQHF
few	NA	TRBV6-5	TRBJ2-1	TGTGCCAGCAGTTACCATAATGTAGGTTCCGCGGAGCAGTTCTTC	CASSYHNVGSAEQFF
NA	NA	TRBV12-3/TRBV12-4	TRBJ2-1	TGTGCCAGCAGGGGCATGCCCTCTTACAATGAGCAGTTCTTC	CASRGMPSYNEQFF
many	NA	TRBV7-9	TRBJ2-2	TGTGCCAGCATGGGATCGGGGGTTCACGGGGAGCTGTTTTTT	CASMGSGVHGELFF
NA	NA	TRBV19	TRBJ2-6	TGTGCCAGTATCAGAAGGTGGGGCTCTGGGGCCAACGTCCTGACTTTC	CASIRRWGSGANVLTF
NA	NA	TRBV7-8	TRBJ1-2	TGTGCCAGCAGCTTAGGTTTACGGGGCCGTACTCGTAACTATGGCTACACCTTC	CASSLGLRGRTRNYGYTF
NA	TRBD1	TRBV6-1	TRBJ2-7	TGTGCCAGCCTTGTGCAGGGGGCCTACGAGCAGTACTTC	CASLVQGAYEQYF
many	NA	TRBV6-1	TRBJ1-1	TGTGCCAGCATAGGACAGTTAAACACTGAAGCTTTCTTT	CASIGQLNTEAFF
many	NA	TRBV5-1	TRBJ1-6	TGCGCCAGCAGCCTAGGGGGGGTTTCGGATTCACCCCTCCACTTT	CASSLGGVSDSPLHF
few	TRBD1	TRBV10-3	TRBJ1-2	TGTGCCATCAGCGGGGACAGGGGCTGGGGCTACACCTTC	CAISGDRGWGYTF
NA	NA	TRBV18	TRBJ2-1	TGTGCCAGCTCGCGAACCGGGACGACCTACAATGAGCAGTTCTTC	CASSRTGTTYNEQFF
many	NA	TRBV20-1	TRBJ2-3	TGCAGCAATGCTCCTGCAGATACGCAGTATTTT	CSNAPADTQYF
NA	NA	TRBV12-5	TRBJ2-1	TGTGCTAGTGGAGGGTTGTGGAACAATGAGCAGTTCTTC	CASGGLWNNEQFF
NA	TRBD2	TRBV19	TRBJ2-2	TGTGCCATTCTGACTAGCCCCGGGGAGCTGTTTTTT	CAILTSPGELFF
many	TRBD2	TRBV10-1	TRBJ2-7	TGCGCCAGCAGTGAGTCACTAGCGGGAGACTCAAACCCCTACGAGCAGTACTTC	CASSESLAGDSNPYEQYF
many	NA	TRBV9	TRBJ2-1	TGTGCCAGCAGCGGGGGGCAGGGGATGGGGGCTGAGCAGTTCTTC	CASSGGQGMGAEQFF
few	TRBD2	TRBV5-1	TRBJ2-1	TGCGCCAGCAGCTTGACTAGCGGGAGTATCTATGAGCAGTTCTTC	CASSLTSGSIYEQFF
many	TRBD1	TRBV20-1	TRBJ2-3	TGCAGTGCTAGCCCCAGGGGGCGGCTGGATACGCAGTATTTT	CSASPRGRLDTQYF
NA	NA	TRBV9	TRBJ2-2	TGTGCCAGCAGCGTACCCTTCGGGGAGCTGTTTTTT	CASSVPFGELFF
many	TRBD2	TRBV6-1	TRBJ2-1	TGTGCCAGCAGCGATGGGACTACCCACAATGAGCAGTTCTTC	CASSDGTTHNEQFF
few	NA	TRBV20-1	TRBJ2-1	TGCAGTGCTAGACCCGGGGTTGGAAGTTATGAGCAGTTCTTC	CSARPGVGSYEQFF
few	NA	TRBV6-1	TRBJ2-5	TGTGCCAGCACTGACTATAGGGACGCAACGGCAGGGACCCAGTACTTC	CASTDYRDATAGTQYF
many	TRBD1	TRBV7-9	TRBJ2-1	TGTGCCAGCAGCTCCCCCGGCGGGGACAGGGGCCTCCATGGGCAGTTCTTC	CASSSPGGDRGLHGQFF
many	TRBD2	TRBV12-3/TRBV12-4	TRBJ2-7	TGTGCCAGCGGGGGTAGCGGGGACTCCTACGAGCAGTACTTC	CASGGSGDSYEQYF
few	TRBD2	TRBV7-8	TRBJ2-3	TGTGCCAGCAGCTTATTCGCTAGCGGGGGGGCCTCAGATACGCAGTATTTT	CASSLFASGGASDTQYF
many	NA	TRBV7-9	TRBJ1-2	TGTGCCAGCAGCTTAGGAGAGGGATATGGCTACACCTTC	CASSLGEGYGYTF
NA	NA	TRBV20-1	TRBJ1-4	TGCAGTGCTGCCGGGACGGCCGTTAGAGAACTGTTTTTT	CSAAGTAVRELFF
NA	NA	TRBV2	TRBJ2-7	TGTGCCAGCGGAAGTGCCGGGTTGGTGCAGTACTTC	CASGSAGLVQYF
many	NA	TRBV12-3/TRBV12-4	TRBJ1-5	TGTGCCAGCAGTTTAAGGGGAGGGTTCAATCAGCCCCAGCATTTT	CASSLRGGFNQPQHF
many	TRBD2	TRBV18	TRBJ2-5	TGTGCCAGCTCACCGGGGGATAGCGGGGCCCGCTGGGAGACCCAGTACTTC	CASSPGDSGARWETQYF
many	NA	TRBV7-9	TRBJ1-4	TGTGCCAGCACCCTCCGGGGGGGAGGATCAACTAATGAAAAACTGTTTTTT	CASTLRGGGSTNEKLFF
NA	TRBD1	TRBV19	TRBJ2-3	TGTGCCAGTACCCCCGGACAGGGGCAGGGCACAGATACGCAGTATTTT	CASTPGQGQGTDTQYF
many	NA	TRBV14	TRBJ1-2	TGTGCCAGCAGCCATCTGAGATTTGGCTACACCTTC	CASSHLRFGYTF
many	TRBD1	TRBV12-3/TRBV12-4	TRBJ2-3	TGTGCCAGCGCTAAGGAGGGGGACAGGAGCACAGATACGCAGTATTTT	CASAKEGDRSTDTQYF
many	NA	TRBV7-2	TRBJ2-4	TGTGCCAGCAGTTTCGTAGAAAACATTCAGTACTTC	CASSFVENIQYF
many	TRBD2	TRBV11-2	TRBJ2-2	TGTGCCAGCATCGGACTAGCGGGGAACACCGGGGAGCTGTTTTTT	CASIGLAGNTGELFF
few	TRBD2	TRBV28	TRBJ2-1	TGTGCCAGCAGTTTGCAGGTAGACCTAAGCGGGAGGGACAATGAGCAGTTCTTC	CASSLQVDLSGRDNEQFF
NA	TRBD2	TRBV28	TRBJ2-1	TGTGCCAGCAGTTTCGGGACTAGCCTTCGCAATGAGCAGTTCTTC	CASSFGTSLRNEQFF